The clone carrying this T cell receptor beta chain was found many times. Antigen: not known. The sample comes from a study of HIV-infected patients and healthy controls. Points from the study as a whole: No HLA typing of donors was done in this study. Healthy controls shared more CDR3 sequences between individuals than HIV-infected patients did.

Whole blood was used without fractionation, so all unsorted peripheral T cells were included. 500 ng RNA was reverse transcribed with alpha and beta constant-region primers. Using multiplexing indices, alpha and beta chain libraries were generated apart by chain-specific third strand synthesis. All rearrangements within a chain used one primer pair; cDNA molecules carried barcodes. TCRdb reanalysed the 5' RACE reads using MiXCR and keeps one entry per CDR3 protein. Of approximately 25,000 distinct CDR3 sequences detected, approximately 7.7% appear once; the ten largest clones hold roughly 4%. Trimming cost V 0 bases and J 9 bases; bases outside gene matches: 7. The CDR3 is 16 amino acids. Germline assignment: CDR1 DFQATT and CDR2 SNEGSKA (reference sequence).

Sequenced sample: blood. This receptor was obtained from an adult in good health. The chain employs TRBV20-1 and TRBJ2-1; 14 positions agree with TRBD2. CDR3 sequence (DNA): TGCAGTGCTAGAGATTCGACTAGCGGGGGGGCTGGTGAGCAGTTCTTC. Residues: CSARDSTSGGAGEQFF.